The clone carrying this TCR beta chain was found a few times. Per the original data handling: Amplification of reference gene primers was used by the study to estimate nucleated cell counts. Libraries were prepared by immunoSEQ multiplex PCR; TCRdb keeps only in-frame clonotypes and omits some of them. The V and J calls and clone size are taken from that table; D and trimming were inferred from the DNA. Here the sample spans roughly 150,000 clones, under 90% being singletons. Participant age was roughly 18 to 90 years, and participants resided in about two dozen US areas. Participants were placed into cohorts based on the clinical history they reported. The sample comes from a study of blood T cell repertoires in COVID-19. Germline assignment: CDR1 LGHDT and CDR2 YNNKEL (reference sequence). This CDR3 is 18 amino acids long. The J segment lost 1 base and the V segment lost 0 bases, leaving 9 bases of the junction unmatched.

The gene calls are TRBV3-1 (or the pseudogene TRBV3-2) and TRBJ2-5; 9 bases agree with TRBD2. What was sequenced was PBMCs or T cells enriched from blood (not recorded which). This receptor was taken from a woman between 55 and 75 years old who had recovered from COVID-19. DNA of the CDR3: TGTGCCAGCAGCCAAGATGGTTGGGGTAGCGGGGGCCAAGAGACCCAGTACTTC. Translating it yields CASSQDGWGSGGQETQYF.